This T cell receptor (beta chain) comes out of a study of T cell responses to AZD1222 COVID-19 vaccine (dated by TCRdb to about 2021). Regarding the complete study: A total of approximately 230 trial participants underwent TCR sequencing, of whom 207 received two doses of AZD1222 and about 26 received two doses of the MenACWY control vaccine. Enrollment into the trials was organized by age into subgroups of 18-55, 56-69 and 70-plus years, and those subgroups contained about 150, 27 and 61 TCR-sequenced participants, respectively.

This specimen's time point label, interpreted: baseline before first vaccination. The sample's treatment or condition label, in plain terms: meningococcal conjugate vaccine given as trial control. Samples from vaccinated people were obtained from the UK trials COV001 and COV002, which included a single-blind randomized controlled phase 2/3 trial of AZD1222 (ChAdOx1 nCoV-19) in healthy adults. For TCRbeta chain sequencing, PBMC samples were collected from trial participants at day 0 and at day 28 after the second dose. Comments on this clone: Its specific antigen is unknown. There are no base qualities to consult, and no much larger clone falls within one base.

V and J are truncated by 8 bases and 0 bases respectively, leaving an intervening sequence of 11 bases. The CDR3 runs 13 residues from the cysteine to the phenylalanine. Just the 39-base CDR3 DNA is kept, in frame starting at base 1. Reading the germline V gene (reference sequence) gives CDR1 SEHNR and CDR2 FQNEAQ. The CDR3 regions of human TCRbeta chains were subjected to immunosequencing. The study's processing was this. TCRs in the repertoires were matched against a reference library of SARS-CoV-2-specific TCRs that had been generated with the MIRA antigen-specificity platform. Breadth was defined as the fraction of unique TCRs that were SARS-CoV-2-associated, and depth was defined as the fraction of total T cells that were SARS-CoV-2-associated. Using the MIRA data, each spike-specific TCR was mapped to the spike region that the TCR reacts to and placed in a CD4 or CD8 class. Log10-transformed breadth and depth values were compared by one-way ANOVA with Sidak's multiple comparisons tests. This is the immuneACCESS table as TCRdb keeps it, with only in-frame sequences that have V and J called. A part of the clones is gone; compared with another copy, unresolved V genes explain less than half, and the rest is unexplained. The DNA was the basis for D and trimming; V, J and clone size are from that table. The sample table records some 150,000 clones; approximately 78% of these occur just once. The ten top clones hold 3.5% to 5% of the sample.

The investigation overall reported the following: In the small 56-69-year group, the increase in depth fell short of significance, most likely because of low power. Reportedly, close to half of the unique spike-specific TCRs recognized epitopes lying outside the regions that are mutated in the B.1.351 and B.1.1.7 variants. Most participants were white British and females outnumbered males, and the authors suggested that clonal diversity may have been underestimated. Because no day 14 peak-response samples were available, the repertoires could be characterized only after the peak T cell response. Conclusions about previously exposed vaccinees are limited because only six or seven AZD1222 recipients were SARS-CoV-2 seropositive at baseline. A significant rise in spike-specific TCR breadth and depth was observed after two AZD1222 doses relative to day 0 and relative to MenACWY recipients. The whole spike protein was spanned by vaccine-associated CD4 TCRs, and dominant responses were seen in regions 160-218 and 743-854.

This receptor was obtained from an adult in good health. The chain couples TRBV7-9 to TRBJ2-7; the D gene is possibly TRBD2, with 5 bases matching. Sequenced material: peripheral blood, taken on day 0 of MenACWY control vaccination. The CDR3 corresponds to CASRGPLSYEQYF. The DNA sequence is as follows: TGTGCCAGCCGAGGGCCTCTCTCCTACGAGCAGTACTTC.